This entry concerns a single T cell receptor (beta chain). Germline-derived CDR1 and CDR2 are GTSNPN and SVGIG (reference sequence). V dropped 5 bases and J dropped 4; count of bases not matched to a gene: 4. This CDR3 spans 14 amino acids. This record comes from a study of blood T cell repertoires in COVID-19. The wider study: Samples came from the United States, Italy and Spain, spanning acute and convalescent COVID-19. The cDNA or gDNA used as material had been derived from T cells, B-cell-depleted T cells, or PBMCs.

Assay: immunoSEQ multiplex PCR; the TCRdb copy retains only in-frame clones and omits some. The sample yields under 150,000 clones, about 83% seen once. The material sequenced was peripheral blood. The genes are TRBV30 and TRBJ2-5; 13 bases fit TRBD2. The clonotype was recovered from a woman between 35 and 50 years old with acute or convalescent COVID-19. CDR3 in amino acids: CAWGRLAGGETQYF. CDR3 DNA: TGTGCCTGGGGCAGACTAGCGGGAGGAGAGACCCAGTACTTC.